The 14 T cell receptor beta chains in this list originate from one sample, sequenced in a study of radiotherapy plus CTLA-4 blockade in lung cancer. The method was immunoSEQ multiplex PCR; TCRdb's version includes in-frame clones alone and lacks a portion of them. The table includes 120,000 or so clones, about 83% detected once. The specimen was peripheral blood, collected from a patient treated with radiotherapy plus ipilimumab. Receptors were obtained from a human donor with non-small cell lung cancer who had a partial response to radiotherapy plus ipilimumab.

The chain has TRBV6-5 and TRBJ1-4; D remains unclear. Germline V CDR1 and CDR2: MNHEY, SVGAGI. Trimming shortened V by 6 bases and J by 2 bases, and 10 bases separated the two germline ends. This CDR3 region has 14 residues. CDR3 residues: CASRERETNEKLFF. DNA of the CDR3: TGTGCCAGCAGGGAGAGGGAGACTAATGAAAAACTGTTTTTT.

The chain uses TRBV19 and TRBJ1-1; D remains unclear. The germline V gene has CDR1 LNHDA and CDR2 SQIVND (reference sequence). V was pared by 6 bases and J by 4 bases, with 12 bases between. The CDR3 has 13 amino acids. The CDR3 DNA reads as TGTGCCAGTAGGCTAAAACAGAGCACTGAAGCTTTCTTT. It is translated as CASRLKQSTEAFF.

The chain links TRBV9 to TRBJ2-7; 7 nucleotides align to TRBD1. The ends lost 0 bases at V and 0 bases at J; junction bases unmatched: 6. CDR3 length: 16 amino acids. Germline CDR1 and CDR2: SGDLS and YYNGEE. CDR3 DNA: TGTGCCAGCAGCGTAGGACCTAACAGGGGCTCCTACGAGCAGTACTTC. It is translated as CASSVGPNRGSYEQYF.

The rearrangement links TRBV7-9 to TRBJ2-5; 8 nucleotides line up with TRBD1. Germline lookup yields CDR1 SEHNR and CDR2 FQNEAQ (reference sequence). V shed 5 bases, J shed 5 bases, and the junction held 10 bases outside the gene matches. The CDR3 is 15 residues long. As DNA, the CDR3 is TGTGCCAGCAGCCGTGGGACAGGAGCTTTGGAGACCCAGTACTTC. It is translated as CASSRGTGALETQYF. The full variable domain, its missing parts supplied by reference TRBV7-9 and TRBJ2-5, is DTGVSQNPRHKITKRGQNVTFRCDPISEHNRLYWYRQTLGQGPEFLTYFQNEAQLEKSRLLSDRFSAERPKGSFSTLEIQRTEQGDSAMYLCASSRGTGALETQYFGPGTRLLVL.

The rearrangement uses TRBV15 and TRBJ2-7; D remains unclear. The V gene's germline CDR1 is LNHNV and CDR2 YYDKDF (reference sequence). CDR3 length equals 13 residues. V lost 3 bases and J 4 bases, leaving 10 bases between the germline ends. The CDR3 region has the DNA TGTGCCACCAGCAGGGGCAGCTCTTACGAGCAGTACGTC. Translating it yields CATSRGSSYEQYV.

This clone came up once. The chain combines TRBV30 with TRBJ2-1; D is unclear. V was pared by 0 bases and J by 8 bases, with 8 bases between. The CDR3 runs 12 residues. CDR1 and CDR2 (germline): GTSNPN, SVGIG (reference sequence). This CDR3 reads CAWSVSVDEQFF. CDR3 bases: TGTGCCTGGAGTGTTTCAGTCGATGAGCAGTTCTTC.

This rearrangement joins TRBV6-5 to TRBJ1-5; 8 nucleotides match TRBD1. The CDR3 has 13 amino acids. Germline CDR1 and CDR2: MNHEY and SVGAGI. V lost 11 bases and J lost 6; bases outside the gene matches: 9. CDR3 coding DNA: TGTGCCGGAGGACAGGGTGGGAGTCAGCCCCAGCATTTT. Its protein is CAGGQGGSQPQHF.

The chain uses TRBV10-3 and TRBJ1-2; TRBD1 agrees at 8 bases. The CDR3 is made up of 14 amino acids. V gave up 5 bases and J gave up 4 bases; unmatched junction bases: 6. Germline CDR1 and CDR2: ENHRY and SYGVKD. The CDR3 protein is CAISRTGMGYGYTF. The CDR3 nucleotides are TGTGCCATCAGTCGGACAGGGATGGGCTATGGCTACACCTTC.

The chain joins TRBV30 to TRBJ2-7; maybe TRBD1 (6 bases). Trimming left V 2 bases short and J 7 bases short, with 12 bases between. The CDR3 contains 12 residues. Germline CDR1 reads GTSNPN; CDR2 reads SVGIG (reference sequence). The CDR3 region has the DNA TGTGCCTGGAGTTCAGGGGCAGGTGAGCAGTACGTC. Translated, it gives CAWSSGAGEQYV.

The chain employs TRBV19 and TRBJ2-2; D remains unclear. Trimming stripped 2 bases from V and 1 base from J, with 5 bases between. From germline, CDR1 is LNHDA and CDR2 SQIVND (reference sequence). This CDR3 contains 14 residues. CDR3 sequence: CASSINKNTGELFF. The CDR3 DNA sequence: TGTGCCAGTAGTATAAACAAGAACACCGGGGAGCTGTTTTTT.

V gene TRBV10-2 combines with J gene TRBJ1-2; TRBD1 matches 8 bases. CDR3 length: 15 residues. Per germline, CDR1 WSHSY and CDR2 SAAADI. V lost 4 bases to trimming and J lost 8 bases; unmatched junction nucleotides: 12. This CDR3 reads CASSVLNRGTAGYTF. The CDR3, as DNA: TGCGCCAGCAGTGTCCTTAACAGGGGGACTGCCGGCTACACCTTC.

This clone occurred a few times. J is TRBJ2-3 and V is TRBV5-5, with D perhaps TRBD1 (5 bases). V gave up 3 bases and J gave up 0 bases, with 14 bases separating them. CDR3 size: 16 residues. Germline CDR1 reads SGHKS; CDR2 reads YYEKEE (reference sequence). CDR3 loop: CASSSQGLLSTDTQYF. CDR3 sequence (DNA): TGTGCCAGCAGCTCCCAGGGCTTGCTGAGCACAGATACGCAGTATTTT.

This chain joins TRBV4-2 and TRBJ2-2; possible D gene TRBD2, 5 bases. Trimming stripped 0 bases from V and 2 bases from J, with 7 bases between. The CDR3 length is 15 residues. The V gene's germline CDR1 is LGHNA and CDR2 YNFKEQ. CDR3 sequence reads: CASSQEAANTGELFF. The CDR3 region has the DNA TGTGCCAGCAGCCAAGAAGCGGCCAACACCGGGGAGCTGTTTTTT.

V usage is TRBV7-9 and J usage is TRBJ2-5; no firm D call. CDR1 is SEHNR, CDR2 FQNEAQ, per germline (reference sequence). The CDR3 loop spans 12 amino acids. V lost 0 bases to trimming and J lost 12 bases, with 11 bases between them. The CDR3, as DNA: TGTGCCAGCAGCTTAGCGCGCGGAGCAGAGTACTTC. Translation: CASSLARGAEYF.